Below are 25 T cell receptor beta chains sequenced from a single sample in a study of blood T cell repertoires in COVID-19. Sequencing was performed with immunoSEQ multiplex PCR; in TCRdb, only in-frame clones are kept and a portion is missing. The data contain 70,000 to 95,000 clones, 84% of them singletons. What was sequenced was peripheral blood. These receptors came from a woman between 45 and 60 years old with acute or convalescent COVID-19.

This clone was seen just once. J is TRBJ2-1 and V is TRBV18, with 7 positions matching TRBD1. J lost 6 bases, V lost 3 bases, and 11 bases had no gene match. The CDR3 spans 16 residues. Germline V gives CDR1 KGHSH, CDR2 LQKENI. CDR3 protein: CASSPRPTGMINEQFF. CDR3 coding DNA: TGTGCCAGCTCACCCCGTCCGACAGGGATGATCAATGAGCAGTTCTTC.

This sequence joins TRBV7-3 and TRBJ1-2, with TRBD1 identical over 7 bases. CDR1 and CDR2 from the germline V gene are SGHTA and FQGTGA. The CDR3 is made up of 13 amino acids. V lost 4 bases, J lost 3 bases, and 2 bases stayed unmatched. CDR3 nucleotides: TGTGCCAGCAGCTACGGACAGGACTATGGCTACACCTTC. It yields the protein CASSYGQDYGYTF. Supplemented by reference TRBV7-3 and TRBJ1-2, the full variable domain reads GAGVSQTPSNKVTEKGKYVELRCDPISGHTALYWYRQSLGQGPEFLIYFQGTGAADDSGLPNDRFFAVRPEGSVSTLKIQRTERGDSAVYLCASSYGQDYGYTFGSGTRLTVV.

CDR3 nucleotides: TGTGCCAGCTCACCAACCAGGGGGGCCTACGAGCAGTACTTC. Residues: CASSPTRGAYEQYF. V and J are TRBV18 and TRBJ2-7; possible D gene TRBD1, 7 bases. CDR1 and CDR2 from the germline V gene are KGHSH and LQKENI. The CDR3 totals 14 residues. Deletions cut 2 bases from V and 2 bases from J, with 10 bases between.

The chain has TRBV15 and TRBJ1-6; D may be TRBD1 (5 bases). Germline CDR1 LNHNV, CDR2 YYDKDF (reference sequence). The CDR3 runs to 16 residues. Trimming pared 1 base from V and 3 bases from J, leaving 10 bases between. CDR3 nucleotide sequence: TGTGCCACCAGCAGAGGTGCCGGGGGCTATAATTCACCCCTCCACTTT. It specifies CATSRGAGGYNSPLHF.

This chain links TRBV14 with TRBJ1-1; D is possibly TRBD1 (5 bases). CDR1 SGHDN and CDR2 FVKESK come from the germline V gene. V lost 0 bases and J lost 2, with 22 bases in between. The CDR3 has 19 residues. CDR3 coding DNA: TGTGCCAGCAGCCAAGACCCGGCAGGGAAGATCTTTATAAACACTGAAGCTTTCTTT. This codes for CASSQDPAGKIFINTEAFF. The variable domain in full, completed from reference TRBV14 and TRBJ1-1, reads EAGVTQFPSHSVIEKGQTVTLRCDPISGHDNLYWYRRVMGKEIKFLLHFVKESKQDESGMPNNRFLAERTGGTYSTLKVQPAELEDSGVYFCASSQDPAGKIFINTEAFFGQGTRLTVV.

The chain has TRBV28 and TRBJ1-5, with a possible D match to TRBD1 (5 bases). Trimming removed 6 bases from V and 4 bases from J, with 10 bases in between. The length of the CDR3 is 13 residues. The V gene's germline CDR1 is MDHEN and CDR2 SYDVKM. This chain's CDR3 is CASRRQLNQPQHF. Written as DNA, the CDR3 is TGTGCCAGCAGGAGACAGCTTAATCAGCCCCAGCATTTT.

This clone was counted once. This sequence joins TRBV10-3 and TRBJ1-5; D is ambiguous. The CDR3 length is 13 residues. The V gene's germline CDR1 is ENHRY and CDR2 SYGVKD. V dropped 7 bases and J dropped 4 bases, with 11 bases sitting between them. This CDR3 reads CAITGSLNQPQHF. The CDR3 coding sequence is TGTGCCATCACAGGTTCCCTTAATCAGCCCCAGCATTTT.

The rearrangement joins TRBV24-1 to TRBJ1-4; no reliable D call. In germline, CDR1 is KGHDR, CDR2 SFDVKD. The CDR3 extends over 12 amino acids. Trimming cost V 4 bases and J 8 bases, with 7 bases left between them. CDR3 sequence (DNA): TGTGCCACCAGTGAGTACGGGGAAAAACTGTTTTTT. Translating it yields CATSEYGEKLFF.

This clone was detected a few times. The V call is TRBV28, the J call TRBJ1-5, with D possibly TRBD1 on 6 matching bases. V shed 4 bases and J shed 7 bases, with 14 bases lying between them. CDR3 length: 14 amino acids. Germline V CDR1 and CDR2: MDHEN, SYDVKM. The CDR3 coding sequence is TGTGCCAGCAGTTGGGGGCGACCGGGGCAGCCCCAGCATTTT. Translated, it gives CASSWGRPGQPQHF.

The chain is built from TRBV14 and TRBJ2-7; 11 bases are a match to TRBD2. Germline assignment: CDR1 SGHDN and CDR2 FVKESK. The V and J ends lost 4 bases and 6 bases, in that order; junction bases with no gene match: 8. This CDR3 has 15 residues. The DNA for the CDR3 is TGTGCCAGCAGCCTTCGACTAGCGGGATCCATCGAGCAGTACTTC. Translated: CASSLRLAGSIEQYF. The full variable domain, with the rest looked up from reference TRBV14 and TRBJ2-7, is EAGVTQFPSHSVIEKGQTVTLRCDPISGHDNLYWYRRVMGKEIKFLLHFVKESKQDESGMPNNRFLAERTGGTYSTLKVQPAELEDSGVYFCASSLRLAGSIEQYFGPGTRLTVT.

The rearrangement uses TRBV6-5 and TRBJ2-7, with 12 bases matching TRBD2. Germline lookup yields CDR1 MNHEY and CDR2 SVGAGI. The V segment lost 6 bases and the J segment 3 bases; nucleotides outside the gene matches: 6. The CDR3 covers 15 residues. CDR3: CASRLASGGGYEQYF. The CDR3 DNA follows: TGTGCCAGCAGATTGGCTAGCGGGGGGGGCTACGAGCAGTACTTC.

This clone showed up just a few times. The chain has TRBV20-1 and TRBJ2-1; TRBD2 agrees at 12 bases. Germline V gene lookup returns CDR1 DFQATT and CDR2 SNEGSKA (reference sequence). The CDR3 loop spans 16 amino acids. V trimming: 3 bases; J trimming: 2 bases; junction bases outside the gene matches: 5. CDR3 loop: CSASYTSGGTYNEQFF. CDR3 in DNA: TGCAGTGCTAGTTATACTAGCGGGGGGACCTACAATGAGCAGTTCTTC.

This chain uses TRBV5-4 with TRBJ2-7; D is ambiguous. Trimming removed 3 bases at V and 5 bases at J, with 9 bases between. This CDR3 is 12 amino acids long. Germline V gene data show CDR1 as SGHNT and CDR2 as YYREEE (reference sequence). The CDR3 region has the DNA TGTGCCAGCAGCTCGCGGAGCCACGAGCAGTACTTC. Translating gives CASSSRSHEQYF.

In the case of this clone: Distinct nucleotide sequences in the sample also encode this CDR3. This chain joins TRBV7-6 and TRBJ2-1, with 8 bases aligning to TRBD2. This CDR3 comprises 16 residues. The V gene end was trimmed by 3 bases and the J gene end by 1 base; junction bases not matched to a gene: 5. In germline, CDR1 is SGHVS, CDR2 FNYEAQ. The CDR3 DNA reads TGTGCCAGCAGCTTGGGGACGGGAGGGTCCTACAATGAGCAGTTCTTC. Protein: CASSLGTGGSYNEQFF. The variable domain in full, completed from reference TRBV7-6 and TRBJ2-1, reads GAGVSQSPRYKVTKRGQDVALRCDPISGHVSLYWYRQALGQGPEFLTYFNYEAQQDKSGLPNDRFSAERPEGSISTLTIQRTEQRDSAMYRCASSLGTGGSYNEQFFGPGTRLTVL.

The rearrangement uses TRBV19 and TRBJ2-7; 8 bases are shared with TRBD1. The CDR3 consists of 14 residues. CDR1 is LNHDA and CDR2 is SQIVND in the germline V gene (reference sequence). V trimming: 3 bases; J trimming: 3 bases; junction bases outside the gene matches: 4. The CDR3 reads CASSIGQGVYEQYF. The DNA for the CDR3 is TGTGCCAGTAGTATCGGACAGGGAGTCTACGAGCAGTACTTC.

The rearrangement links TRBV18 to TRBJ2-5, with TRBD1 as a possible D gene (5 bases). Germline CDR1 is KGHSH and CDR2 is LQKENI. V was shortened by 3 bases and J by 1 base, with 9 bases between the two germline ends. The CDR3 covers 14 residues. For the CDR3, the DNA is TGTGCCAGCTCACCTTTCAGGGCCCAAGAGACCCAGTACTTC. This gives the protein CASSPFRAQETQYF.

The chain couples TRBV7-8 to TRBJ2-3; 7 bases fit TRBD2. CDR3 length: 14 amino acids. Trimming at V came to 6 bases and at J to 6 bases, leaving 9 bases not matched to a gene. From germline, CDR1 is SGHVS and CDR2 FQNEAQ. The CDR3 DNA reads TGTGCCAGCAGTTCTAGCGGTACCCGGGATACGCAGTATTTT. It is translated as CASSSSGTRDTQYF. Filled out from reference TRBV7-8 and TRBJ2-3, the complete variable domain reads GAGVSQSPRYKVAKRGQDVALRCDPISGHVSLFWYQQALGQGPEFLTYFQNEAQLDKSGLPSDRFFAERPEGSVSTLKIQRTQQEDSAVYLCASSSSGTRDTQYFGPGTRLTVL.

The V gene is TRBV28, the J gene TRBJ2-1; weak D call: TRBD2 (5 bases). Germline V gene sequence: CDR1 MDHEN, CDR2 SYDVKM. This CDR3 has 16 residues. V lost 4 bases and J lost 5, with 18 bases in between. In DNA form, the CDR3 reads TGTGCCAGCAGTTCCCTTTTTGGTTTGCGGGACAATGAGCAGTTCTTC. As protein: CASSSLFGLRDNEQFF.

Only a few counts were recorded for this clone. V is TRBV7-2 and J is TRBJ2-7; the match to TRBD1 covers 8 bases. Germline lookup yields CDR1 SGHTA and CDR2 FQGNSA. V gave up 3 bases and J gave up 1 base; unmatched junction bases: 14. The CDR3 has 18 amino acids. The DNA for the CDR3 is TGTGCCAGCAGCTTGGTAGTTGACAGGGGTTCAAATTCCTACGAGCAGTACTTC. It codes for CASSLVVDRGSNSYEQYF.

The chain employs TRBV7-3 and TRBJ2-2, with 7 bases fitting TRBD1. Looked up from germline, CDR1 is SGHTA and CDR2 is FQGTGA. The length of the CDR3 is 15 residues. Trimming cost V 2 bases and J 1 base; bases outside gene matches: 1. CDR3 protein: CASSLDRVNTGELFF. The CDR3, as DNA: TGTGCCAGCAGCTTAGACAGGGTGAACACCGGGGAGCTGTTTTTT. The full variable domain, its missing parts supplied by reference TRBV7-3 and TRBJ2-2, is GAGVSQTPSNKVTEKGKYVELRCDPISGHTALYWYRQSLGQGPEFLIYFQGTGAADDSGLPNDRFFAVRPEGSVSTLKIQRTERGDSAVYLCASSLDRVNTGELFFGEGSRLTVL.

The chain uses TRBV7-2 and TRBJ1-2; D not resolved. This CDR3 is 13 amino acids long. Between the trimmed V and J ends, which lost 5 bases and 0 bases, there was a span of 7 bases. The germline gives CDR1 SGHTA, CDR2 FQGNSA. The CDR3 DNA sequence: TGTGCCAGCAGCCAACAGTCTAACTATGGCTACACCTTC. The encoded protein is CASSQQSNYGYTF.

This sequence joins TRBV7-3 and TRBJ2-3; 10 positions match TRBD2. J gave up 5 bases and V 5 bases, and 7 bases lay outside the gene matches. Per germline, CDR1 SGHTA and CDR2 FQGTGA. The CDR3 is 15 residues long. CDR3 residues: CASSDKAGGVDTQYF. In nucleotides, the CDR3 is TGTGCCAGCAGCGATAAAGCGGGAGGGGTAGATACGCAGTATTTT. Supplemented by reference TRBV7-3 and TRBJ2-3, the full variable domain reads GAGVSQTPSNKVTEKGKYVELRCDPISGHTALYWYRQSLGQGPEFLIYFQGTGAADDSGLPNDRFFAVRPEGSVSTLKIQRTERGDSAVYLCASSDKAGGVDTQYFGPGTRLTVL.

The chain joins TRBV19 to TRBJ2-2; 7 nucleotides align to TRBD2. The junction had 6 bases not matched to a gene; V was cut back by 6 bases and J by 5 bases. CDR3 length: 14 amino acids. The V gene's germline CDR1 is LNHDA and CDR2 SQIVND (reference sequence). CDR3 residues: CASRIGGGTGELFF. CDR3 sequence (DNA): TGTGCCAGTAGGATCGGGGGAGGGACCGGGGAGCTGTTTTTT.

This rearrangement joins TRBV23-1 to TRBJ1-5; 8 bases fit TRBD1. TRBV23-1 is filed as an ORF, its function uncertain. CDR3 length equals 18 residues. V lost 1 base to trimming and J lost 0 bases; unmatched junction nucleotides: 8. Here the CDR3 reads CASSQYPDRGYSNQPQHF. The CDR3 nucleotides read TGCGCCAGCAGTCAATATCCCGACAGGGGTTATAGCAATCAGCCCCAGCATTTT.

A few counts support this clone. This chain joins TRBV6-2 or TRBV6-3 and TRBJ2-1; 8 nucleotides align to TRBD2. The V gene's germline CDR1 is MNHEY and CDR2 SVGEGT. After removal of 2 bases from V and 7 bases from J, the junction contained 7 bases not matched to a gene. The CDR3 runs 15 residues. CDR3 sequence: CASSYRAGEGNEQFF. CDR3 sequence (DNA): TGTGCCAGCAGTTACCGAGCGGGAGAGGGAAATGAGCAGTTCTTC.